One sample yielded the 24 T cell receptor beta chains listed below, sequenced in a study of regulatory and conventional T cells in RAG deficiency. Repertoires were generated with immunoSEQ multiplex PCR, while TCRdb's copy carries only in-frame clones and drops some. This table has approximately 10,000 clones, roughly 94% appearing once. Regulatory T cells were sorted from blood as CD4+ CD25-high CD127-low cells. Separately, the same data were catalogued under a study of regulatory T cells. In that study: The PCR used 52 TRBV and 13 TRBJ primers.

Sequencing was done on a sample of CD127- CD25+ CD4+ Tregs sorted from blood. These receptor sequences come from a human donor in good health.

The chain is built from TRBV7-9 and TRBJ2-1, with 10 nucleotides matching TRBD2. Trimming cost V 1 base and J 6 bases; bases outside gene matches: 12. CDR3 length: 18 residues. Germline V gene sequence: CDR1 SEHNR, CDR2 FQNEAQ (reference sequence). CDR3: CASSLERLAGRRGNEQFF. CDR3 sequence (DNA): TGTGCCAGCAGCTTAGAAAGACTAGCGGGCCGCCGGGGCAATGAGCAGTTCTTC.

This chain's CDR3 is CASSEQQNTEAFF. For the CDR3, the DNA is TGTGCCAGCAGCGAACAGCAGAACACTGAAGCTTTCTTT. The V and J genes are TRBV7-3 and TRBJ1-1; D is unresolved. V lost 5 bases and J lost 1, with 8 bases in between. Germline V gene data show CDR1 as SGHTA and CDR2 as FQGTGA. CDR3 size: 13 residues.

CDR3 in amino acids: CASSWAGGRNEQFF. CDR3 nucleotides: TGTGCCAGCAGTTGGGCAGGGGGCAGGAATGAGCAGTTCTTC. This chain uses TRBV28 with TRBJ2-1; 8 positions match TRBD1. CDR1 and CDR2 (germline): MDHEN, SYDVKM. This CDR3 is built from 14 residues. V shed 4 bases and J 7 bases; nucleotides not matched to a gene: 6.

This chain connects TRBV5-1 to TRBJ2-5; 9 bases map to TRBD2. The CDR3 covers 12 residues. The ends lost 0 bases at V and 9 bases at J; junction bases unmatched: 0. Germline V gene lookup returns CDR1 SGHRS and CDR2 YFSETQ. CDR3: CASSLVAGAQYF. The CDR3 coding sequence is TGCGCCAGCAGCTTGGTAGCGGGGGCCCAGTACTTC.

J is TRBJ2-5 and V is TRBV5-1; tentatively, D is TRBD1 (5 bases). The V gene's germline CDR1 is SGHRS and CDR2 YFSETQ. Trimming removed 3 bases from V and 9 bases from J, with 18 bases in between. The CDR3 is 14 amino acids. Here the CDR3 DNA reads TGCGCCAGCAGCTCGGGTCCGAGCCGCAGGGCCCAGTACTTC. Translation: CASSSGPSRRAQYF.

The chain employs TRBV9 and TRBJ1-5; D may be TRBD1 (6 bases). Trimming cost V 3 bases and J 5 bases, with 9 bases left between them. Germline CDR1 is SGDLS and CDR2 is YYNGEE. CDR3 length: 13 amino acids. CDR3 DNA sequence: TGTGCCAGCAGCGGGGACATCCATCAGCCCCAGCATTTT. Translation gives CASSGDIHQPQHF.

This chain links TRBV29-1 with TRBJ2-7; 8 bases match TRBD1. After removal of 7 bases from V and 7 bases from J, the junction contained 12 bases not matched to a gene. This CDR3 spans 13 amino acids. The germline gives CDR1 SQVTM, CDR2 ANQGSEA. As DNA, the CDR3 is TGCAGCGCTCTGAGACAGGGGACGGGAGAGCAGTACTTC. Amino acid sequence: CSALRQGTGEQYF.

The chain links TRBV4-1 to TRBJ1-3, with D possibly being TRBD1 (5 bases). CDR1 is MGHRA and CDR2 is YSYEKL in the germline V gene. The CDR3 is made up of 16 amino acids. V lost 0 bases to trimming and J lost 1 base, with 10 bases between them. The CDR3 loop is CASSQDRGESGNTIYF. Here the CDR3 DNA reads TGCGCCAGCAGCCAAGATAGGGGTGAATCTGGAAACACCATATATTTT.

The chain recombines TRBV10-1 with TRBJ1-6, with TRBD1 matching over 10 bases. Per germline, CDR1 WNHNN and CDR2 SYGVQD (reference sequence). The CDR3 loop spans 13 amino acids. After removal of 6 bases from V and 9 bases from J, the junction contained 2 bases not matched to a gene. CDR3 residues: CASRRDRGSPLHF. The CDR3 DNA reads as TGCGCCAGCAGACGGGACAGGGGTTCACCCCTCCACTTT.

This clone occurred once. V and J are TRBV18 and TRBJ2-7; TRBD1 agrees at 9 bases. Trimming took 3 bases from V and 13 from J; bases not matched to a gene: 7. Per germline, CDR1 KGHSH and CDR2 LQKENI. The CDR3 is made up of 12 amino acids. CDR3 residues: CASSPGTGSDYF. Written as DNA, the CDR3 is TGTGCCAGCTCACCCGGGACAGGGTCGGATTACTTC.

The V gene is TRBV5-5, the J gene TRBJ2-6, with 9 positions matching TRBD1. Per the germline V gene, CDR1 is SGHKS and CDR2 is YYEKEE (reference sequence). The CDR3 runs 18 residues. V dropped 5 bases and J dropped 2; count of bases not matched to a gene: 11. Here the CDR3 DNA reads TGTGCCAGCAGTGTCAGAGGGGGACAGGGCCCTGGGGCCAACGTCCTGACTTTC. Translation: CASSVRGGQGPGANVLTF.

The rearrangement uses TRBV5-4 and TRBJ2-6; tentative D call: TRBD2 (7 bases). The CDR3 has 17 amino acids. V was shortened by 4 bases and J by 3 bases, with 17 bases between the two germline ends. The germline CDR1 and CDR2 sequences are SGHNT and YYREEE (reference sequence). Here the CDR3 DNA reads TGTGCCAGCAGCCGGGGGAACAGGGACTATGGGGCCAACGTCCTGACTTTC. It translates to CASSRGNRDYGANVLTF.

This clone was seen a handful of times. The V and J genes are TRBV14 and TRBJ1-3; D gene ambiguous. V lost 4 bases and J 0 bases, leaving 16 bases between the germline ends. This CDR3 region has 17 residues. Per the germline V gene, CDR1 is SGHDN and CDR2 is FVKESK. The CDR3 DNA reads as TGTGCCAGCAGCCCTTTATCTTTGTATCTCTCTGGAAACACCATATATTTT. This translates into CASSPLSLYLSGNTIYF.

The CDR3 DNA reads as TGTGCCAGCAGCTTAGTGCGGGACTACAATGAGCAGTTCTTC. Protein sequence: CASSLVRDYNEQFF. This chain joins TRBV7-6 and TRBJ2-1; D is perhaps TRBD2 (6 bases). This CDR3 comprises 14 residues. Looked up from germline, CDR1 is SGHVS and CDR2 is FNYEAQ. With 1 base removed from V and 3 bases from J, the gap between germline ends came to 7 bases.

CDR3 in amino acids: CASSYISGGEQFF. The CDR3 coding sequence is TGTGCCAGCAGCTACATAAGCGGGGGAGAGCAGTTCTTC. V gene TRBV11-3 combines with J gene TRBJ2-1; 8 bases align to TRBD2. Germline-derived CDR1 and CDR2 are SGHNT and YENEEA. The length of the CDR3 is 13 residues. Trimming at V came to 4 bases and at J to 10 bases, leaving 6 bases not matched to a gene.

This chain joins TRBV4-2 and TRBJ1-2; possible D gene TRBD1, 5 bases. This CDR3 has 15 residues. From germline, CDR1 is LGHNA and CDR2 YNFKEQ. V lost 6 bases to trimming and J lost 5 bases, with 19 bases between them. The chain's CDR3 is CASRPDKRGLYGYTF. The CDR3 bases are TGTGCCAGCAGACCCGACAAAAGGGGTTTGTATGGCTACACCTTC.

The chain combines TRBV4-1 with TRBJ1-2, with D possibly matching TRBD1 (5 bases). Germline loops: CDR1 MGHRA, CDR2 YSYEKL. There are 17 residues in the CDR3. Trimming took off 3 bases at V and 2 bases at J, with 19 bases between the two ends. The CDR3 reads CASSHTRGSGRNYGYTF. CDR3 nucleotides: TGCGCCAGCAGCCATACCCGAGGGTCAGGGAGGAACTATGGCTACACCTTC.

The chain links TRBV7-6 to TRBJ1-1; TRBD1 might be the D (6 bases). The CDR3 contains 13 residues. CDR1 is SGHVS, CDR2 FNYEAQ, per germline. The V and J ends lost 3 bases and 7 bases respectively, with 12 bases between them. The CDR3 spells CASSFRQASEAFF. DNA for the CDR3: TGTGCCAGCAGCTTTCGACAGGCTAGTGAAGCTTTCTTT.

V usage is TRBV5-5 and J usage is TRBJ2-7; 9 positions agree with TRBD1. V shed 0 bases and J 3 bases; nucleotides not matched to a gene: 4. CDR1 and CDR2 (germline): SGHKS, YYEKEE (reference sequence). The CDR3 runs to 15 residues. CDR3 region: CASSLGQGGFYEQYF. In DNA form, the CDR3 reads TGTGCCAGCAGCTTGGGACAGGGGGGTTTCTACGAGCAGTACTTC.

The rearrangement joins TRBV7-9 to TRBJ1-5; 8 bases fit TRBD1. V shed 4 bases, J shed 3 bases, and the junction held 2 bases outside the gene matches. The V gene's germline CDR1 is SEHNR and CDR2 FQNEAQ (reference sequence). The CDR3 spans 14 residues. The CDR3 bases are TGTGCCAGCAGCTCGACAGGGGTCAATCAGCCCCAGCATTTT. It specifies CASSSTGVNQPQHF.

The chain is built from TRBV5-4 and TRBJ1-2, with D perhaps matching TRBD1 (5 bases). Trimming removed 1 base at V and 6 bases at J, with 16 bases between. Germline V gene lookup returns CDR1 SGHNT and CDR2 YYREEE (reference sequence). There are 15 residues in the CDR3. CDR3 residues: CASSLSPGGADGYTF. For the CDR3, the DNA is TGTGCCAGCAGCTTGTCCCCGGGAGGGGCCGATGGCTACACCTTC.

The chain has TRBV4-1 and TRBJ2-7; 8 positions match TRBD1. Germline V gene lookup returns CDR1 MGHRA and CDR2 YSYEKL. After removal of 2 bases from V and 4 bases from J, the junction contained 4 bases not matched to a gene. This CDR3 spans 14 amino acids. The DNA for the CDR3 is TGCGCCAGCAGCCAAACAGGGGGTATGTACGAGCAGTACTTC. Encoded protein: CASSQTGGMYEQYF.

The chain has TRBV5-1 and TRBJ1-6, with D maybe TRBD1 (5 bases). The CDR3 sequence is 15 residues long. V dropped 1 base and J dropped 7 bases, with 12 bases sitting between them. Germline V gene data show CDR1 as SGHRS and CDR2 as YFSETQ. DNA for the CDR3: TGCGCCAGCAGCTTGAGACAGCTTAGGAATTCACCCCTCCACTTT. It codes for CASSLRQLRNSPLHF. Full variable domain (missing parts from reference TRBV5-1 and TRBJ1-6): KAGVTQTPRYLIKTRGQQVTLSCSPISGHRSVSWYQQTPGQGLQFLFEYFSETQRNKGNFPGRFSGRQFSNSRSEMNVSTLELGDSALYLCASSLRQLRNSPLHFGNGTRLTVT.

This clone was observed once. The DNA for the CDR3 is TGCGCCAGCAGCTTGAACAGGGGCCGGTACACTGAAGCTTTCTTT. It yields the protein CASSLNRGRYTEAFF. This chain joins TRBV5-1 and TRBJ1-1; 7 nucleotides line up with TRBD1. With 1 base clipped from V and 3 bases from J, the junction kept 6 bases outside the gene matches. The CDR3 has 15 residues. Germline V gene data show CDR1 as SGHRS and CDR2 as YFSETQ.